The entry that follows covers one T cell receptor (beta chain) sequence. Its antigen is not known. Germline assignment: CDR1 SGHRS and CDR2 YFSETQ. The CDR3 sequence is 13 residues long. Losses at the gene ends were 4 bases for V and 4 bases for J; bases not matched to a gene: 4. This record comes from a study of Tregs in tolerant kidney transplant recipients. General study points: Biological reproducibility was not directly addressed, but technical replication error appeared minimal.

Assay used: immunoSEQ multiplex PCR; TCRdb lists only in-frame clones, some missing. The sample lists about 240,000 clones; about four fifths were seen once. The chain carries TRBV5-1 and TRBJ2-5, with 7 bases lining up with TRBD1. This sequence originates from a human donor in good health. The sample comprised CD4+ T cells from blood. As DNA, the CDR3 is TGCGCCAGCAGCCCCGGGACAGTAGAGACCCAGTACTTC. Protein sequence: CASSPGTVETQYF.